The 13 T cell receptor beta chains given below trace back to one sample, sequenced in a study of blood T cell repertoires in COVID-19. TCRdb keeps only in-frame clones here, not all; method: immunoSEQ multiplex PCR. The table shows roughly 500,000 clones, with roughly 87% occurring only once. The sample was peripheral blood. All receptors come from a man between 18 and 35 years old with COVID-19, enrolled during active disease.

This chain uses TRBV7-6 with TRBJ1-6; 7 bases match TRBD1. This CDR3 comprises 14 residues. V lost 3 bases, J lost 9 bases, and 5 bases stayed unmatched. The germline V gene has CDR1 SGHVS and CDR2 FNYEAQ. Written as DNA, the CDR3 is TGTGCCAGCAGCTTCAGACAGGGAGGTTCACCCCTCCACTTT. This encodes CASSFRQGGSPLHF.

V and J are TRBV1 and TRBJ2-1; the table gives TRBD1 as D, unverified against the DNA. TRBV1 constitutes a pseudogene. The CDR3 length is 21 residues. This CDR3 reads CTSSQDQGSLARWGPYNEQFF. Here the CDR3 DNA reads TGCACCAGCAGCCAAGATCAGGGGAGTCTGGCTCGGTGGGGCCCTTACAATGAGCAGTTCTTC.

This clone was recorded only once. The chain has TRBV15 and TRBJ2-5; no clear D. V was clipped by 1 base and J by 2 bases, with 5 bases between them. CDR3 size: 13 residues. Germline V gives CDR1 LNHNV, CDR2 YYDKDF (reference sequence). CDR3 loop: CATSRGPQETQYF. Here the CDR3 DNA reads TGTGCCACCAGCAGAGGGCCACAAGAGACCCAGTACTTC.

The CDR3 protein is CSVRQATYGYTF. CDR3 DNA sequence: TGCAGCGTCCGACAGGCAACCTATGGCTACACCTTC. J is TRBJ1-2 and V is TRBV29-1; D may be TRBD1 (6 bases). Germline V gene data show CDR1 as SQVTM and CDR2 as ANQGSEA. CDR3 length equals 12 residues. The V end lost 6 bases, the J end lost 4 bases, and 12 bases lay between the germline ends.

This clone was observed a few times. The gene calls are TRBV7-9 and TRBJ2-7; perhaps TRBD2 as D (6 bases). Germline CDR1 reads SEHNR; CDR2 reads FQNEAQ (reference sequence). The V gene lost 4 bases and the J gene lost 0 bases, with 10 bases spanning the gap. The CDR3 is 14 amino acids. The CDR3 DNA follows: TGTGCCAGCAGCTCTGCTAGCGACTCCTACGAGCAGTACTTC. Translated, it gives CASSSASDSYEQYF.

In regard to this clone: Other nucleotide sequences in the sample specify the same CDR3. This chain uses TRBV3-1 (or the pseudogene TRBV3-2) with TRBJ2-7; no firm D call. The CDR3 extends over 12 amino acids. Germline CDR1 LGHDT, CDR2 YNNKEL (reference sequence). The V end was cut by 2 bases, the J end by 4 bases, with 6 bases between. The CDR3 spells CASSQSFYEQYF. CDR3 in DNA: TGTGCCAGCAGCCAATCATTTTACGAGCAGTACTTC.

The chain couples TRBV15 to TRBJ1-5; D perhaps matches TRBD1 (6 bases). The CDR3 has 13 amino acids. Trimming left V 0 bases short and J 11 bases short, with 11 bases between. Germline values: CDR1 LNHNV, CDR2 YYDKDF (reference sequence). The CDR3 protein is CATSRDQGQTQHF. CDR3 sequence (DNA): TGTGCCACCAGCAGAGATCAGGGGCAAACCCAGCATTTT.

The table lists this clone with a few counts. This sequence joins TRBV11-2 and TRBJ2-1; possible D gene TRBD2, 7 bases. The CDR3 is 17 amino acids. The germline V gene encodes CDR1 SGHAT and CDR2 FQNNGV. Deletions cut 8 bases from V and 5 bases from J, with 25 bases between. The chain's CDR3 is CASRGFGGGRRNNEQFF. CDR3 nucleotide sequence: TGTGCCAGCCGGGGCTTTGGCGGGGGCCGCCGGAACAATGAGCAGTTCTTC. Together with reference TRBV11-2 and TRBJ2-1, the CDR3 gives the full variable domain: EAGVAQSPRYKIIEKRQSVAFWCNPISGHATLYWYQQILGQGPKLLIQFQNNGVVDDSQLPKDRFSAERLKGVDSTLKIQPAKLEDSAVYLCASRGFGGGRRNNEQFFGPGTRLTVL.

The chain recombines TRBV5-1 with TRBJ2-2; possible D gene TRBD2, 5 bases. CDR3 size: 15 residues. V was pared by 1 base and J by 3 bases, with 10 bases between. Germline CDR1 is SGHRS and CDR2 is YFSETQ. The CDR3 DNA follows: TGCGCCAGCAGCTTGAGGTCGAGGGACACCGGGGAGCTGTTTTTT. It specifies CASSLRSRDTGELFF.

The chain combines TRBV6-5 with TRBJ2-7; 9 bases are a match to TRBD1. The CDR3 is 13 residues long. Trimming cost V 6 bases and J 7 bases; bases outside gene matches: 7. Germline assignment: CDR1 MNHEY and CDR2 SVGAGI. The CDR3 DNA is TGTGCCAGCAGGGTACAGGGGGCGCAAGAGCAGTACTTC. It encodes CASRVQGAQEQYF.

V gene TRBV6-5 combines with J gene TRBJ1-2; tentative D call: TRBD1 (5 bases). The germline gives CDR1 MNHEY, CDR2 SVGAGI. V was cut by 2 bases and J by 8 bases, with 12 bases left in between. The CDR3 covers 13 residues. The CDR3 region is CASSYGASVGYTF. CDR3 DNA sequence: TGTGCCAGCAGTTACGGGGCCTCAGTCGGCTACACCTTC.

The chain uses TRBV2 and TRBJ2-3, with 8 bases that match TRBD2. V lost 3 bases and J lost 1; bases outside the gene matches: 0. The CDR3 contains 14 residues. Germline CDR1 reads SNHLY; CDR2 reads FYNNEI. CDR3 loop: CASSERGGTDTQYF. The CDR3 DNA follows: TGTGCCAGCAGTGAGCGGGGGGGCACAGATACGCAGTATTTT.

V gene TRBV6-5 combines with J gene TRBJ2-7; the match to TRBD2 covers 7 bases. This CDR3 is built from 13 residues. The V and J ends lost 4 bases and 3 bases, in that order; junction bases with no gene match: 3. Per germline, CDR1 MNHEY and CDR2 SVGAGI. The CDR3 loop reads CASSSGLIYEQYF. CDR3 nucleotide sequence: TGTGCCAGCAGTTCGGGACTAATCTACGAGCAGTACTTC.